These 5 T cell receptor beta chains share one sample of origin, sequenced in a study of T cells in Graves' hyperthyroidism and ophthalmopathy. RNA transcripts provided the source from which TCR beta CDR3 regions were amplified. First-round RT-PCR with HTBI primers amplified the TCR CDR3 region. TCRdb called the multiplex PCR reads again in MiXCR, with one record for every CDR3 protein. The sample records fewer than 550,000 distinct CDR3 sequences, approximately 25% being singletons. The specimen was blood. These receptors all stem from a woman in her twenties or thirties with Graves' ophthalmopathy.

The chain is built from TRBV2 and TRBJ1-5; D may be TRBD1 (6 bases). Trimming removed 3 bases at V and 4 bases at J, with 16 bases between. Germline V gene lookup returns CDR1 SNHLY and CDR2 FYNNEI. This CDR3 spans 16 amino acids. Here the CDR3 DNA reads TGTGCCAGCAGTGAGGACGCGACAGGCCTAAATCAGCCCCAGCATTTT. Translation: CASSEDATGLNQPQHF.

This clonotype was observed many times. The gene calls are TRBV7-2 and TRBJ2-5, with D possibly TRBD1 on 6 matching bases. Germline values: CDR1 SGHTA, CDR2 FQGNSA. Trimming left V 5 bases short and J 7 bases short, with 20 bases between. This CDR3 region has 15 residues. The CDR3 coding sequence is TGTGCCAGCAGCCTCAGCGGACAGATACGGGGGACCCAGTACTTC. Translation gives CASSLSGQIRGTQYF.

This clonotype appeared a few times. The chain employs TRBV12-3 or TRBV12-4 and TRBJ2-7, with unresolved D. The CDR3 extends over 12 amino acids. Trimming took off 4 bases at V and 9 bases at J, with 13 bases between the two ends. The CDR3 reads CASSSWASGQYF. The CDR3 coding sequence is TGTGCCAGCAGTTCGTGGGCATCCGGGCAGTACTTC.

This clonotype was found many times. CDR3 region: CASSLRGQGAFQPQHF. CDR3 sequence (DNA): TGTGCCAGTAGCTTGAGAGGACAGGGGGCTTTTCAGCCCCAGCATTTT. The V and J genes are TRBV19 and TRBJ1-5, with 11 bases aligning to TRBD1. The ends lost 6 bases at V and 6 bases at J; junction bases unmatched: 10. The CDR3 has 16 amino acids. Germline V gene sequence: CDR1 LNHDA, CDR2 SQIVND (reference sequence).

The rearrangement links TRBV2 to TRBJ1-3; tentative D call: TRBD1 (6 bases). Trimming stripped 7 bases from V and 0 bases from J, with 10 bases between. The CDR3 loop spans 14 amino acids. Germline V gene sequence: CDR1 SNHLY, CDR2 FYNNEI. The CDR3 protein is CASNLRGSGNTIYF. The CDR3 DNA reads TGTGCCAGCAACCTCAGGGGCTCTGGAAACACCATATATTTT.